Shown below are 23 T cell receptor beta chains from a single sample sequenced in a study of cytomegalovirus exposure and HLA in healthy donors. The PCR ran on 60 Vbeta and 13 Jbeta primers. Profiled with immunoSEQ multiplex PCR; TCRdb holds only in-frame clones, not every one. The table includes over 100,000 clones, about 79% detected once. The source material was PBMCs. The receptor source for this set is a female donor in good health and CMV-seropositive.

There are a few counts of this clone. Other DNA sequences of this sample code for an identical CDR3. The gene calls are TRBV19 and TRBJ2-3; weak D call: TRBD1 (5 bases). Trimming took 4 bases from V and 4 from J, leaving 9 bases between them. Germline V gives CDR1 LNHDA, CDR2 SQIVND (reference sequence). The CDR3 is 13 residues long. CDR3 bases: TGTGCCAGTAGTACAGGGTTGGCAGATACGCAGTATTTT. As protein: CASSTGLADTQYF. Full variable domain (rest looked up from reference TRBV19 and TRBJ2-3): DGGITQSPKYLFRKEGQNVTLSCEQNLNHDAMYWYRQDPGQGLRLIYYSQIVNDFQKGDIAEGYSVSREKKESFPLTVTSAQKNPTAFYLCASSTGLADTQYFGPGTRLTVL.

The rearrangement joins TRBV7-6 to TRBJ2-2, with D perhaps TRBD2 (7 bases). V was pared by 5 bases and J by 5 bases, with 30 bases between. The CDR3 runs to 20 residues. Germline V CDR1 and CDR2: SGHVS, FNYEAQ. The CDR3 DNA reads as TGTGCCAGCAGCCCGGGTTGGTTTCGGGGGGCAACTAAAAAAACCGGGGAGCTGTTTTTT. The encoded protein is CASSPGWFRGATKKTGELFF.

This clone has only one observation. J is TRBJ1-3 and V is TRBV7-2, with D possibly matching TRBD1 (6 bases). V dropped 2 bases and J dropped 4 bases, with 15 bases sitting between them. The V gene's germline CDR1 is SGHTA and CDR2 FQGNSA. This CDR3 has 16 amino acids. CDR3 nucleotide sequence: TGTGCCAGCAGCTTATGGAGCAAAAGGGGGGGAAACACCATATATTTT. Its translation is CASSLWSKRGGNTIYF.

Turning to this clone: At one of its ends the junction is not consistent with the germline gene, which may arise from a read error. The CDR3 is CSSSSGSEGYTF. DNA of the CDR3: TGTTCCAGCAGTTCAGGGTCGGAGGGCTACACCTTC. The rearrangement uses TRBV7-9 and TRBJ1-2; possible D gene TRBD1, 5 bases. The CDR3 has 12 amino acids. Germline values: CDR1 SEHNR, CDR2 FQNEAQ (reference sequence).

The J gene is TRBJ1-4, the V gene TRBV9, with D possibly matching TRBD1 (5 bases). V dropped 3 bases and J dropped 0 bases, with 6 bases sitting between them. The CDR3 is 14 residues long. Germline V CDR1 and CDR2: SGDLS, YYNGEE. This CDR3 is CASSATATNEKLFF. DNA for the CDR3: TGTGCCAGCAGCGCGACAGCAACTAATGAAAAACTGTTTTTT. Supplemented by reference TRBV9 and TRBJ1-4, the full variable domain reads DSGVTQTPKHLITATGQRVTLRCSPRSGDLSVYWYQQSLDQGLQFLIQYYNGEERAKGNILERFSAQQFPDLHSELNLSSLELGDSALYFCASSATATNEKLFFGSGTQLSVL.

The CDR3 here is CASTNLGTGGTEAFF. CDR3 sequence (DNA): TGTGCCAGTACAAACCTGGGGACAGGGGGTACTGAAGCTTTCTTT. The rearrangement links TRBV19 to TRBJ1-1, with 11 bases identical to TRBD1. The V gene end was trimmed by 7 bases and the J gene end by 5 bases; junction bases not matched to a gene: 9. The CDR3 sequence is 15 residues long. CDR1 LNHDA and CDR2 SQIVND come from the germline V gene (reference sequence).

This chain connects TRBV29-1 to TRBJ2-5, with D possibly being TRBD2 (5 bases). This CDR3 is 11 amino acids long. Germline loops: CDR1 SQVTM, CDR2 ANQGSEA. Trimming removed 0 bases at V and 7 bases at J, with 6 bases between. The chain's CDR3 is CSVEDGGTQYF. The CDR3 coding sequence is TGCAGCGTTGAAGACGGAGGGACCCAGTACTTC.

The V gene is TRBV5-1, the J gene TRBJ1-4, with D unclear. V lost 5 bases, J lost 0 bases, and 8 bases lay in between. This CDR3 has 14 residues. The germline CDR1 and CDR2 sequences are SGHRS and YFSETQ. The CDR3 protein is CASRRGTTNEKLFF. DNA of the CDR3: TGCGCCAGCAGGCGGGGAACAACTAATGAAAAACTGTTTTTT.

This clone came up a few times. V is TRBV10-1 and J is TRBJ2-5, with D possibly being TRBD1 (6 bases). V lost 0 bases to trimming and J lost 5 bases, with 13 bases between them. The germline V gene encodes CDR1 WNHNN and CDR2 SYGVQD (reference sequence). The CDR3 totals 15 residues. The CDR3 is CASSESGAGSETQYF. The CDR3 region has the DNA TGCGCCAGCAGTGAGTCGGGGGCCGGGTCGGAGACCCAGTACTTC.

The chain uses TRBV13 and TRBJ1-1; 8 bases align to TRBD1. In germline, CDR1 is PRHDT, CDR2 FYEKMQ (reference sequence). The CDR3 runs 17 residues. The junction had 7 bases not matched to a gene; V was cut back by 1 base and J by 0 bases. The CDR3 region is CASSLEGQGNMNTEAFF. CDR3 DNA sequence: TGTGCCAGCAGCTTAGAAGGACAGGGTAATATGAACACTGAAGCTTTCTTT.

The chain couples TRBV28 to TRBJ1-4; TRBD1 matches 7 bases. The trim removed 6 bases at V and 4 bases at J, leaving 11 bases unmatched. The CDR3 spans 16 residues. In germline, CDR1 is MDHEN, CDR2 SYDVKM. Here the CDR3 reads CASSQIQGTLNEKLFF. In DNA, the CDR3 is TGTGCCAGCAGCCAGATACAGGGGACCCTTAATGAAAAACTGTTTTTT.

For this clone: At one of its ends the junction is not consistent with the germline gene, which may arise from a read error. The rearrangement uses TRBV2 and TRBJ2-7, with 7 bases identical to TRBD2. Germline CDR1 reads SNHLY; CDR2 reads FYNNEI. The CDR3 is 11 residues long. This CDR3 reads CASRVGGSGCF. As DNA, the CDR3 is TGTGCCTCACGGGTGGGCGGGAGTGGTTGCTTC.

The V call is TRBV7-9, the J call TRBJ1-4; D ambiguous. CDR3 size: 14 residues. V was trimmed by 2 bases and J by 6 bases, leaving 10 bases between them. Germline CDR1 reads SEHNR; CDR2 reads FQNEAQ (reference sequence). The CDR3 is CASSLPQRHEKLFF. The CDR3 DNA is TGTGCCAGCAGCTTACCCCAGAGGCATGAAAAACTGTTTTTT.

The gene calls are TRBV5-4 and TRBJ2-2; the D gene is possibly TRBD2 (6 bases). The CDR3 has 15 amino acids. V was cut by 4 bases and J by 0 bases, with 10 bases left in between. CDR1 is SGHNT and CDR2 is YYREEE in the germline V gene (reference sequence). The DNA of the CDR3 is TGTGCCAGCAGCCTTAGCGGCGCGAACACCGGGGAGCTGTTTTTT. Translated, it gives CASSLSGANTGELFF. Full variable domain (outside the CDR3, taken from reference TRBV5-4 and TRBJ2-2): ETGVTQSPTHLIKTRGQQVTLRCSSQSGHNTVSWYQQALGQGPQFIFQYYREEENGRGNFPPRFSGLQFPNYSSELNVNALELDDSALYLCASSLSGANTGELFFGEGSRLTVL.

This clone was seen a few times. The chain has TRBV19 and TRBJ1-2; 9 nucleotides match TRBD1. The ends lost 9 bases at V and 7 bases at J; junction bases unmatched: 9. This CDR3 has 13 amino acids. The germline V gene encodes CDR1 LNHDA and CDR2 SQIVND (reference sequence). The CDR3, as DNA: TGTGCCAGCCATTGGGACAGGGATCGTGGCTACACCTTC. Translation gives CASHWDRDRGYTF.

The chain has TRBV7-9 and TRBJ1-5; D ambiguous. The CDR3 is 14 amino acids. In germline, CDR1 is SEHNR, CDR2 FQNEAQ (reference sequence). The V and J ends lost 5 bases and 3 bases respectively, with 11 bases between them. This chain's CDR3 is CASSRSSNNQPQHF. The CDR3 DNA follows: TGTGCCAGCAGCCGATCCAGTAACAATCAGCCCCAGCATTTT.

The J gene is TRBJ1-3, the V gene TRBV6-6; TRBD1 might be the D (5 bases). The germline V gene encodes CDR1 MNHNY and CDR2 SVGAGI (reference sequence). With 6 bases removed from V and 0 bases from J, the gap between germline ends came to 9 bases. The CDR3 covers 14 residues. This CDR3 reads CASRTGSSGNTIYF. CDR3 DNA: TGTGCCAGCAGAACAGGTAGCTCTGGAAACACCATATATTTT.

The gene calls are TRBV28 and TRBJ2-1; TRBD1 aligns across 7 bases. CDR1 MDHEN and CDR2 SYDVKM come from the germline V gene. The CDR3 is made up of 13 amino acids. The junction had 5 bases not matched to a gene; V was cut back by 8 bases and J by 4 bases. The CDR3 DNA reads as TGTGCCAGCGAGACAGGGCCATACAATGAGCAGTTCTTC. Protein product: CASETGPYNEQFF.

CDR3 DNA: TGTGCCAGCAGCCCACGAAGGGGGAGACAGGGGCCAAACAAAAACATTCAGTACTTC. Translated, it gives CASSPRRGRQGPNKNIQYF. The chain couples TRBV21-1 to TRBJ2-4; the tabulated D call, TRBD1, remains unverified against the DNA. TRBV21-1 is noted as a pseudogene. This CDR3 contains 19 residues.

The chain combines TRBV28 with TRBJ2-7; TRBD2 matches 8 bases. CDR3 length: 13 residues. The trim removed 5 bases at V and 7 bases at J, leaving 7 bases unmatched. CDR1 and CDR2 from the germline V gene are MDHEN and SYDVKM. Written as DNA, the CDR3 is TGTGCCAGCAGTCCGGGGGGGACGCGGGAGCAGTACTTC. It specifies CASSPGGTREQYF.

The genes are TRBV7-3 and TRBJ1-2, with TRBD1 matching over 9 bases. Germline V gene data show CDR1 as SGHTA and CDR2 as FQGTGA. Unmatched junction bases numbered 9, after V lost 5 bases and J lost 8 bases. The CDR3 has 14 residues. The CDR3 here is CASSMGQGLGGYTF. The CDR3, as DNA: TGTGCCAGCAGCATGGGACAGGGATTGGGAGGCTACACCTTC.

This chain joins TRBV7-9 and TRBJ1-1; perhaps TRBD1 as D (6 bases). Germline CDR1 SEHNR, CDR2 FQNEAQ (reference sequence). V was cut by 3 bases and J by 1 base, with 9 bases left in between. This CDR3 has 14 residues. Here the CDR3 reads CASSFPGENTEAFF. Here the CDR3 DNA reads TGTGCCAGCAGCTTCCCAGGGGAGAACACTGAAGCTTTCTTT.

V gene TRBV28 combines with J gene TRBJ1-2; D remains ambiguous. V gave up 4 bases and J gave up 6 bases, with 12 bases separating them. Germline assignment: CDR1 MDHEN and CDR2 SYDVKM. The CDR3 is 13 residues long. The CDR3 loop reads CASSSYSGDGYTF. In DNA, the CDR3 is TGTGCCAGCAGTTCCTATTCGGGAGATGGCTACACCTTC.